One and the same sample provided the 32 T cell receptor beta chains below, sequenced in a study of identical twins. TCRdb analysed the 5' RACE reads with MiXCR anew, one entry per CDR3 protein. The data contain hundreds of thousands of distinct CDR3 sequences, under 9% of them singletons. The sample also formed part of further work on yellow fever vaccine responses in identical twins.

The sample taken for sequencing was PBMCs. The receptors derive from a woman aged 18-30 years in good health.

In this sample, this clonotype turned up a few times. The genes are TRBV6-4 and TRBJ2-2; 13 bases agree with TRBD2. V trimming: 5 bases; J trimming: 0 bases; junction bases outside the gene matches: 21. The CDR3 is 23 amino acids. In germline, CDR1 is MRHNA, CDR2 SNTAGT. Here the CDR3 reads CASSPGIPSWTSGGNTNTGELFF. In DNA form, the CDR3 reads TGTGCCAGCAGTCCTGGAATCCCATCTTGGACTAGCGGGGGAAATACGAACACCGGGGAGCTGTTTTTT.

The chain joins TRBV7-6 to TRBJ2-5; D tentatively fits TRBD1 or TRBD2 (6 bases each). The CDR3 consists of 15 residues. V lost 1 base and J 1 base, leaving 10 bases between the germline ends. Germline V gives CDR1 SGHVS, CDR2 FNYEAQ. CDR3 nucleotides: TGTGCCAGCAGCTTAGTGAGGGGGGTCCAAGAGACCCAGTACTTC. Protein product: CASSLVRGVQETQYF.

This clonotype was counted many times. The CDR3 sequence is CASSPLGGASTDTQYF. For the CDR3, the DNA is TGTGCCAGCAGTCCTCTAGGCGGGGCTAGCACAGATACGCAGTATTTT. The chain joins TRBV12-3 or TRBV12-4 to TRBJ2-3; D is perhaps TRBD2 (6 bases). With 5 bases removed from V and 0 bases from J, the gap between germline ends came to 15 bases. This CDR3 contains 16 residues.

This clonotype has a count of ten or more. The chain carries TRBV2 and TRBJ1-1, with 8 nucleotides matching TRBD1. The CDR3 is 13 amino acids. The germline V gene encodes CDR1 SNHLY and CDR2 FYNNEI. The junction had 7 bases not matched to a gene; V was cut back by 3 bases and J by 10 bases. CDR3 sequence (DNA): TGTGCCAGCAGTGACCTCAGACAGGGGCGAGCTTTCTTT. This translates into CASSDLRQGRAFF.

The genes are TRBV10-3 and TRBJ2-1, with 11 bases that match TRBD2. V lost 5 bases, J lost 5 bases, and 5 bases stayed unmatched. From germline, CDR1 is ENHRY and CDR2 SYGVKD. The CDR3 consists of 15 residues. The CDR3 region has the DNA TGTGCCATCAGTCCCACACTAGCGGGAGACAATGAGCAGTTCTTC. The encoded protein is CAISPTLAGDNEQFF.

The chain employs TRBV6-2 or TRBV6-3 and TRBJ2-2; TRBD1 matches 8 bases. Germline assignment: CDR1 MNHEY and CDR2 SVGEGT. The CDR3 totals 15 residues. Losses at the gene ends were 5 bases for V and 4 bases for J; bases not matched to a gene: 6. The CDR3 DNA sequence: TGTGCCAGCAGTCCGTGGACAGGGAGCACCGGGGAGCTGTTTTTT. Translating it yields CASSPWTGSTGELFF.

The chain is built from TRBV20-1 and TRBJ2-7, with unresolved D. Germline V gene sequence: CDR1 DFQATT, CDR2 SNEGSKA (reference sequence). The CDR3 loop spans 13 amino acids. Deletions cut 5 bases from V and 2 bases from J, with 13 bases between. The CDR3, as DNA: TGCAGTGCTCCAGCGCTAGGTACCTACGAGCAGTACTTC. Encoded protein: CSAPALGTYEQYF.

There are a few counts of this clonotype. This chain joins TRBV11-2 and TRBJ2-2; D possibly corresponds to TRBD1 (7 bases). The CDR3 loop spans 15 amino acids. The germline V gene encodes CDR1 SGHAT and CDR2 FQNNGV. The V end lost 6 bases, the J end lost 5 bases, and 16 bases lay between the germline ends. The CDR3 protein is CASREGQPFTGELFF. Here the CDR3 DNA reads TGTGCCAGCAGGGAGGGACAGCCCTTTACCGGGGAGCTGTTTTTT.

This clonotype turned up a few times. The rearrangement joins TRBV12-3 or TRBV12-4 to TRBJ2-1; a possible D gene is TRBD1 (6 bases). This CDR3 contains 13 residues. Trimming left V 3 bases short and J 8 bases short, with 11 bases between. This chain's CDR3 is CASSFYRVDEQFF. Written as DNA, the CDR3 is TGTGCCAGCAGTTTCTACAGGGTGGATGAGCAGTTCTTC.

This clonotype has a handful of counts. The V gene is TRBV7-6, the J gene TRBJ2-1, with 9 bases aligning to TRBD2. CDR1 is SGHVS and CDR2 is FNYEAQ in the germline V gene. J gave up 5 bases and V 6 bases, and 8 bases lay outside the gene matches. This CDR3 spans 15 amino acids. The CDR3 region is CASSPERGEDNEQFF. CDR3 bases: TGTGCCAGCAGTCCCGAGCGGGGGGAGGACAATGAGCAGTTCTTC.

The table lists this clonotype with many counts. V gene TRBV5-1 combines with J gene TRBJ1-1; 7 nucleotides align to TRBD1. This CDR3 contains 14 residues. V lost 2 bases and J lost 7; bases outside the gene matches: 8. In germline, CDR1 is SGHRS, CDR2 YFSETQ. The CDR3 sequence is CASSFDRAGIEAFF. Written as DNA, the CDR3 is TGCGCCAGCAGCTTTGACAGGGCTGGCATTGAAGCTTTCTTT.

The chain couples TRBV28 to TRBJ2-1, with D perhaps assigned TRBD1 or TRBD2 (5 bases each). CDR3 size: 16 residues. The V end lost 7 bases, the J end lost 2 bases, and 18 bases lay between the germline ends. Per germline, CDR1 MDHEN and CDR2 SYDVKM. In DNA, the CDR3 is TGTGCCAGCACCCCCGGGGCGCCCGGGCCCTACAATGAGCAGTTCTTC. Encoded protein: CASTPGAPGPYNEQFF.

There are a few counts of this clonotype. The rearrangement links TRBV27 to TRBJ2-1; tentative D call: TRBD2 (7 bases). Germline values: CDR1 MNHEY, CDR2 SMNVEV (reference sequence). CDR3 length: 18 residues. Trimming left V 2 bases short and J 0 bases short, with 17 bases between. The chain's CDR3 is CASSLRGGGLSSYNEQFF. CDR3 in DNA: TGTGCCAGCAGTTTAAGGGGGGGCGGGCTTAGCTCCTACAATGAGCAGTTCTTC.

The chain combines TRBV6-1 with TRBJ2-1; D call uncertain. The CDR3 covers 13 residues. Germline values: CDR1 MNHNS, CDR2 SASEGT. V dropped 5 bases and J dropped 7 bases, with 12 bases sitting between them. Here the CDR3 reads CASSQGGDNEQFF. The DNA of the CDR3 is TGTGCCAGCAGTCAAGGCGGAGATAATGAGCAGTTCTTC.

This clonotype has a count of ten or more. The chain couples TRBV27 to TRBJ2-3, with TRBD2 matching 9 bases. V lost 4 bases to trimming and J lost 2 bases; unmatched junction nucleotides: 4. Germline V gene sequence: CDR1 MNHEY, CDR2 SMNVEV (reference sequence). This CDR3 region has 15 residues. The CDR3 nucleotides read TGTGCCAGCAGTTCCAGCGGGAGGTCCACAGATACGCAGTATTTT. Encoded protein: CASSSSGRSTDTQYF.

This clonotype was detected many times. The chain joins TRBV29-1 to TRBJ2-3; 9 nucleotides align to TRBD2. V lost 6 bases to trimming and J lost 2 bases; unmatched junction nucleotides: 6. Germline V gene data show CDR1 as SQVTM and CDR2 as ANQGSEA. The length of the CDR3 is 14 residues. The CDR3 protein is CSVPLAGITDTQYF. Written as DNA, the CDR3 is TGCAGCGTACCCCTAGCGGGAATCACAGATACGCAGTATTTT.

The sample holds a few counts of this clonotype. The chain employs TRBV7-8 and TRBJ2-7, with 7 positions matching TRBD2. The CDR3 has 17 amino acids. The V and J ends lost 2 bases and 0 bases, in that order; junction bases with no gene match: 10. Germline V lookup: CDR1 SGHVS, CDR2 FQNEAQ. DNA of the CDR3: TGTGCCAGCAGCTTACTTCCTAGCGGATCAACCTCCTACGAGCAGTACTTC. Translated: CASSLLPSGSTSYEQYF.

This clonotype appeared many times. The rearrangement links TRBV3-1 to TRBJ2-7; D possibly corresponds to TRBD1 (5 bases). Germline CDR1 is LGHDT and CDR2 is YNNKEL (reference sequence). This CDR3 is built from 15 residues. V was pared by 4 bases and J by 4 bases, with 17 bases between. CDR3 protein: CASSRTTGPGYEQYF. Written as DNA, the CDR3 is TGTGCCAGCAGCCGGACAACAGGCCCTGGATACGAGCAGTACTTC.

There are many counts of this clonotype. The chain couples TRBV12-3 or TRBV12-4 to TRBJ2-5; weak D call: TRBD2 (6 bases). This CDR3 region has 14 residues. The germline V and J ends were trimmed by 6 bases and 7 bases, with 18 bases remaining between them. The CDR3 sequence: CASRRDGGTGTQYF. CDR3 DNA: TGTGCCAGCAGGCGGGACGGAGGAACGGGGACCCAGTACTTC.

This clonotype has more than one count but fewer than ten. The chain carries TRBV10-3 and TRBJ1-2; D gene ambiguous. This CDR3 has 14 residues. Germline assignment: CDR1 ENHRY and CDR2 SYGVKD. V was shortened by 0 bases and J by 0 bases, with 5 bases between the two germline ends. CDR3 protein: CAISESPANYGYTF. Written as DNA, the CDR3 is TGTGCCATCAGTGAGTCGCCAGCTAACTATGGCTACACCTTC.

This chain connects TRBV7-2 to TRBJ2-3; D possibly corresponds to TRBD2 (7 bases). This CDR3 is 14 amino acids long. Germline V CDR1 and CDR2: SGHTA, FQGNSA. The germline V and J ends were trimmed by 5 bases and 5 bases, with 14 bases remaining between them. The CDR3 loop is CASSKGGALDTQYF. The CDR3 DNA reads TGTGCCAGCAGCAAGGGGGGGGCCCTAGATACGCAGTATTTT.

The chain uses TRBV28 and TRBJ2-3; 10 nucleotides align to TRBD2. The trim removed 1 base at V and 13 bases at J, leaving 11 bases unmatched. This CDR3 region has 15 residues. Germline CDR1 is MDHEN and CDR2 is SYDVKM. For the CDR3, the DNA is TGTGCCAGCAGTTTATCGGCTAGCGGGAGCTTTCTGGAGTATTTT. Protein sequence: CASSLSASGSFLEYF. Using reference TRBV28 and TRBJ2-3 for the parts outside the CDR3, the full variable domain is DVKVTQSSRYLVKRTGEKVFLECVQDMDHENMFWYRQDPGLGLRLIYFSYDVKMKEKGDIPEGYSVSREKKERFSLILESASTNQTSMYLCASSLSASGSFLEYFGPGTRLTVL.

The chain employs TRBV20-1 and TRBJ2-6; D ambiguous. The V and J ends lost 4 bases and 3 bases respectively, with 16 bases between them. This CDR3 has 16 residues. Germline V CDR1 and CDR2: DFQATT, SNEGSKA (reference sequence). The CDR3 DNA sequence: TGCAGTGCTACCCAAAACTCGGGTAGTGGGGCCAACGTCCTGACTTTC. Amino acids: CSATQNSGSGANVLTF.

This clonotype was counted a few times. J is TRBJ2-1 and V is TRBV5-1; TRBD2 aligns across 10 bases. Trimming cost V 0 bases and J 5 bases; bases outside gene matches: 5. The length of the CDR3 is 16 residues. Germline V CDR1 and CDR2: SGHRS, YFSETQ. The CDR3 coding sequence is TGCGCCAGCAGCTTGGGCGGGACTAGCGTAAACAATGAGCAGTTCTTC. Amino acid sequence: CASSLGGTSVNNEQFF. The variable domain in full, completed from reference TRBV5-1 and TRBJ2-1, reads KAGVTQTPRYLIKTRGQQVTLSCSPISGHRSVSWYQQTPGQGLQFLFEYFSETQRNKGNFPGRFSGRQFSNSRSEMNVSTLELGDSALYLCASSLGGTSVNNEQFFGPGTRLTVL.

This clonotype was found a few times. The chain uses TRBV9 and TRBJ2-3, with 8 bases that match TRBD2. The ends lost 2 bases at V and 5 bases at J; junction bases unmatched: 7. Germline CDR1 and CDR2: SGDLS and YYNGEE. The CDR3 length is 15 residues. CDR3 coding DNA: TGTGCCAGCAGCGTTGATACGGGGGGGCAAGATACGCAGTATTTT. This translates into CASSVDTGGQDTQYF.

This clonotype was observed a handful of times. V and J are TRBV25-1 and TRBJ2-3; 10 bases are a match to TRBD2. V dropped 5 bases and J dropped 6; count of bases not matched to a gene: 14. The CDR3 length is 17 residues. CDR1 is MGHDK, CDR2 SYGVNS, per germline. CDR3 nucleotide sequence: TGTGCCAGCAGTCAGACCTCTAGCGGGAGACCAGGGGATACGCAGTATTTT. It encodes CASSQTSSGRPGDTQYF.

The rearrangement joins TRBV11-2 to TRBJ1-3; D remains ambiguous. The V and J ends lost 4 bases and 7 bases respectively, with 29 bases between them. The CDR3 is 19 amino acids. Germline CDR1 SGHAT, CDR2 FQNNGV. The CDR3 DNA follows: TGTGCCAGCAGCTCTCGCTCGGGAAAGGACGGTCGAGGAAGTAACACCATATATTTT. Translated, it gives CASSSRSGKDGRGSNTIYF.

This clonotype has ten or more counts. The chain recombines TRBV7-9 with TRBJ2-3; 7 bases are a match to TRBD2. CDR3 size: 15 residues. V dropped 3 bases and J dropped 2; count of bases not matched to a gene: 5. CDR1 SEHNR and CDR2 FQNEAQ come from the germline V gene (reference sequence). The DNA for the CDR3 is TGTGCCAGCAGCTTGCGGGGGTTTCCCACAGATACGCAGTATTTT. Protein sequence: CASSLRGFPTDTQYF.

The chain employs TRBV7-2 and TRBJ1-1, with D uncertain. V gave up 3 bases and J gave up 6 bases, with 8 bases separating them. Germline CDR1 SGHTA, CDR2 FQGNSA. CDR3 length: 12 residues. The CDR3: CASSFLGAEAFF. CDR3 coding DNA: TGTGCCAGCAGCTTCCTAGGAGCTGAAGCTTTCTTT.

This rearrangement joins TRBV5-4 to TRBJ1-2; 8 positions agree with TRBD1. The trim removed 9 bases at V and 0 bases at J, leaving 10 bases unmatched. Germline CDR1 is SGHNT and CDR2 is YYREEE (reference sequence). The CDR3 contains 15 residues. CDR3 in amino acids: CATAPTGEANYGYTF. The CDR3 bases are TGTGCCACGGCCCCGACAGGGGAAGCTAACTATGGCTACACCTTC.

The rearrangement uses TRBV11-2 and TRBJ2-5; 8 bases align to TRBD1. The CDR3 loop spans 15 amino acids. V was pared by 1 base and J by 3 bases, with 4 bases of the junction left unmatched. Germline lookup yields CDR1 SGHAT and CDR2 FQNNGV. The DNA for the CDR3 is TGTGCCAGCAGCTTAGCCGAACAGGGGGAAGAGACCCAGTACTTC. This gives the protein CASSLAEQGEETQYF.

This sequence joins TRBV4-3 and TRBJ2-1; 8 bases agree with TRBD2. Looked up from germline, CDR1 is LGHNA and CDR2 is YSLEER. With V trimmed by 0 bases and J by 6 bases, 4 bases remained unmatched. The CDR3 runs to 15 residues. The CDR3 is CASSQDTGTSNEQFF. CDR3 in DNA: TGCGCCAGCAGCCAAGATACCGGGACTAGCAATGAGCAGTTCTTC.